This T cell receptor beta chain was sequenced during a study of T-cell memory formation after mild COVID-19. Comment on this clonotype: As yet, its antigen is unknown.

Regarding the study as a whole: Clones contracting day 15 to 85 were balanced CD4/CD8; later expanders leaned CD4+.

Using its own MiXCR run on the 5' RACE reads, TCRdb lists one record per CDR3 protein. This table has approximately 150,000 distinct CDR3 sequences, about 19% appearing once. From germline, CDR1 is ENHRY and CDR2 SYGVKD. This CDR3 is 16 amino acids long. Losses at the gene ends were 4 bases for V and 3 bases for J; bases not matched to a gene: 9. The V gene is TRBV10-3, the J gene TRBJ2-7; 10 nucleotides agree with TRBD2. The clonotype originates from an adult woman who had mild COVID-19 (a few samples of this study predate the infection). Cell type and time point are not known. What was sequenced was PBMCs or a T cell subset sorted from them (not recorded which). The CDR3 DNA reads as TGTGCCATCAGTGGAGTGGGGTTAGCGGGAGGCTACGAGCAGTACTTC. This gives the protein CAISGVGLAGGYEQYF.